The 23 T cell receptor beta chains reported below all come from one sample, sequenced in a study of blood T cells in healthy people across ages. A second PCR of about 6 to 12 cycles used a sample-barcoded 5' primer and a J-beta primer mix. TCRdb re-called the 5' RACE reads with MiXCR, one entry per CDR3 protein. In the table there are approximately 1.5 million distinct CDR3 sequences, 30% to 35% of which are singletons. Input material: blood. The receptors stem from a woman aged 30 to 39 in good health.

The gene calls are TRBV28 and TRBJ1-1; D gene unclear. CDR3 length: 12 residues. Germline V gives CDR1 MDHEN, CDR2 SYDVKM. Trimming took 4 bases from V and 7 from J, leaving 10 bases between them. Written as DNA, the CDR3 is TGTGCCAGCAGTTCCGGCGGGATTGAAGCTTTCTTT. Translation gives CASSSGGIEAFF. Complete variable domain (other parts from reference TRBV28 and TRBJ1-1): DVKVTQSSRYLVKRTGEKVFLECVQDMDHENMFWYRQDPGLGLRLIYFSYDVKMKEKGDIPEGYSVSREKKERFSLILESASTNQTSMYLCASSSGGIEAFFGQGTRLTVV.

The CDR3 DNA sequence: TGTGCCACCAGCAGACAGGCAGGACTATACGAGCAGTACTTC. Its translation: CATSRQAGLYEQYF. The chain employs TRBV15 and TRBJ2-4; TRBD2 is a possible D gene (6 bases). TRBJ2-7 explains the end of the DNA better; the J call may be wrong. Germline V gene sequence: CDR1 LNHNV, CDR2 YYDKDF (reference sequence). The CDR3 totals 14 residues.

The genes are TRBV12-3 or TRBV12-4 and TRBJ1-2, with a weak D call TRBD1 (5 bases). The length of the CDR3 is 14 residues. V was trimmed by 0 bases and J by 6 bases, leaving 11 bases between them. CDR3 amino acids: CASSLAQWGDGYTF. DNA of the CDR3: TGTGCCAGCAGTTTAGCGCAGTGGGGGGATGGCTACACCTTC.

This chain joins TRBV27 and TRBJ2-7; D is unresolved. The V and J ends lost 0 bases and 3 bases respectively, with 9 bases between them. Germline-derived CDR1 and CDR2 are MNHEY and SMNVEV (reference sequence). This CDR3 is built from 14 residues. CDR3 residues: CASSLSQKSYEQYF. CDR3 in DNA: TGTGCCAGCAGTTTATCCCAGAAAAGCTACGAGCAGTACTTC.

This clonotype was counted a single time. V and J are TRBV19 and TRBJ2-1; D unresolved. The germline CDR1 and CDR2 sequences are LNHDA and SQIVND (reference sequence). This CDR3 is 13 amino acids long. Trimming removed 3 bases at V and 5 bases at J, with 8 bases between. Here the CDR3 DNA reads TGTGCCAGTAGTATGCGCCTACACAATGAGCAGTTCTTC. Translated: CASSMRLHNEQFF.

The CDR3 sequence: CASSPAGVKRGYYEQYF. The CDR3 DNA reads TGTGCCAGCAGCCCGGCCGGGGTGAAGCGGGGATACTACGAGCAGTACTTC. The chain links TRBV6-6 to TRBJ2-7; 7 bases are shared with TRBD2. Germline values: CDR1 MNHNY, CDR2 SVGAGI (reference sequence). This CDR3 spans 17 amino acids. The J segment lost 3 bases and the V segment lost 6 bases, leaving 17 bases of the junction unmatched.

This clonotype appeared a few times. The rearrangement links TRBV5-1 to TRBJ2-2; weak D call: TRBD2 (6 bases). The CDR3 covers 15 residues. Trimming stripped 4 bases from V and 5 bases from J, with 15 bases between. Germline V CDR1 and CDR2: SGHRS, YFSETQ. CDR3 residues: CASSPSWEVTGELFF. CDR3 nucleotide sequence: TGCGCCAGCAGCCCGTCTTGGGAGGTTACCGGGGAGCTGTTTTTT.

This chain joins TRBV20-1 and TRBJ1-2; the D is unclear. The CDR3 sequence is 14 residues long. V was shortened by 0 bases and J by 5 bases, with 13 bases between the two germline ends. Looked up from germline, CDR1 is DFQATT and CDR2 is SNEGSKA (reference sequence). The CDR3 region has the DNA TGCAGTGCTAGAGATGGGAAGGAATCTTATGGCTACACCTTC. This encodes CSARDGKESYGYTF.

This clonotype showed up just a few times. The CDR3 loop is CASSADRSPATYSNQPQHF. The CDR3 DNA reads as TGTGCCAGCAGCGCCGACAGGAGCCCTGCTACTTATAGCAATCAGCCCCAGCATTTT. V and J are TRBV2 and TRBJ1-5; D may be TRBD1 (6 bases). Germline assignment: CDR1 SNHLY and CDR2 FYNNEI. With 6 bases removed from V and 0 bases from J, the gap between germline ends came to 24 bases. The CDR3 covers 19 residues.

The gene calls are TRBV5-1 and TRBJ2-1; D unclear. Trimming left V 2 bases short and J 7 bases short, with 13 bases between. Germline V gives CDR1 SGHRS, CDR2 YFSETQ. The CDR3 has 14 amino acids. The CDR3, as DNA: TGCGCCAGCAGCTTAGGGTCGTTGGGTAATGAGCAGTTCTTC. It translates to CASSLGSLGNEQFF.

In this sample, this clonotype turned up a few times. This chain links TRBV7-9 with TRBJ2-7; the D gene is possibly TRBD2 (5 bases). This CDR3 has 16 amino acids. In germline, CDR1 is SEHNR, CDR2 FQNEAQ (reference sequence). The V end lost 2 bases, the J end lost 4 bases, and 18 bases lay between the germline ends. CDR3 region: CASSLLRPGLLYEQYF. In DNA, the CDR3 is TGTGCCAGCAGCTTACTACGACCGGGGTTGTTATACGAGCAGTACTTC.

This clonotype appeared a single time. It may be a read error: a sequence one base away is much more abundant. The CDR3: CSVEKGGTDMQYF. The CDR3 coding sequence is TGCAGCGTTGAAAAGGGCGGCACAGATATGCAGTATTTT. The chain combines TRBV29-1 with TRBJ2-3; D is unclear. The CDR3 has 13 amino acids. The germline V gene has CDR1 SQVTM and CDR2 ANQGSEA.

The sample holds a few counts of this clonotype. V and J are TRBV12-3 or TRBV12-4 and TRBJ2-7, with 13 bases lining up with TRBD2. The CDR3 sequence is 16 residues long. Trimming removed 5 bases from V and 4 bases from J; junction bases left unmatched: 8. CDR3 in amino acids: CASSHTSGGAWYEQYF. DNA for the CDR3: TGTGCCAGCAGTCATACTAGCGGGGGGGCTTGGTACGAGCAGTACTTC.

The DNA for the CDR3 is TGTGCCAGCAGCGCCTCGTTTTCTGGGGCCAACGTCCTGACTTTC. It yields the protein CASSASFSGANVLTF. This chain joins TRBV9 and TRBJ2-6; D not certain. This CDR3 contains 15 residues. The germline CDR1 and CDR2 sequences are SGDLS and YYNGEE. V was shortened by 3 bases and J by 1 base, with 8 bases between the two germline ends.

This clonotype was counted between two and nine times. The CDR3 here is CSAISPQSSYEQYF. The CDR3 coding sequence is TGCAGTGCTATTTCTCCACAAAGCTCCTACGAGCAGTACTTC. V is TRBV20-1 and J is TRBJ2-7, with D unclear. V was cut by 4 bases and J by 0 bases, with 13 bases left in between. Per germline, CDR1 DFQATT and CDR2 SNEGSKA (reference sequence). The CDR3 has 14 residues.

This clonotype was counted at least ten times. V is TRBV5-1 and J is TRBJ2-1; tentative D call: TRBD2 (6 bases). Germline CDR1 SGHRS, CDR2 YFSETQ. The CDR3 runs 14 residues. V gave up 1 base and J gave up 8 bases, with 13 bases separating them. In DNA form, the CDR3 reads TGCGCCAGCAGCTTGCTGGGGTGGGGGGATGAGCAGTTCTTC. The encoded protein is CASSLLGWGDEQFF. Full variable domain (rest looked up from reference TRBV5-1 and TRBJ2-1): KAGVTQTPRYLIKTRGQQVTLSCSPISGHRSVSWYQQTPGQGLQFLFEYFSETQRNKGNFPGRFSGRQFSNSRSEMNVSTLELGDSALYLCASSLLGWGDEQFFGPGTRLTVL.

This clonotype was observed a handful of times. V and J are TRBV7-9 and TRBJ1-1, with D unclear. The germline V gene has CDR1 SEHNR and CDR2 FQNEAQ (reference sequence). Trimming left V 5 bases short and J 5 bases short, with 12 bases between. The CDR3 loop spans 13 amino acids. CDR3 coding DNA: TGTGCCAGCAGCAAAGGAGAAACGACTGAAGCTTTCTTT. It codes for CASSKGETTEAFF.

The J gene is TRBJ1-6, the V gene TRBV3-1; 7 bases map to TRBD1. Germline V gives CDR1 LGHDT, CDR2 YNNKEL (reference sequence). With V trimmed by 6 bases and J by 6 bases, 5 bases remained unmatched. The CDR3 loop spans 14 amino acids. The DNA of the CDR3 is TGTGCCAGCAGTCCCGGGACAGTTAATTCACCCCTCCACTTT. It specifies CASSPGTVNSPLHF.

Written as DNA, the CDR3 is TGTGCCAGCCACGGGGAGTCCTACGAGCAGTACTTC. This sequence encodes CASHGESYEQYF. V usage is TRBV2 and J usage is TRBJ2-7, with D perhaps TRBD2 (5 bases). Germline V gene sequence: CDR1 SNHLY, CDR2 FYNNEI. CDR3 size: 12 residues. The V end was cut by 8 bases, the J end by 1 base, with 9 bases between. Based on the CDR3 plus reference TRBV2 and TRBJ2-7, the full variable domain is EPEVTQTPSHQVTQMGQEVILRCVPISNHLYFYWYRQILGQKVEFLVSFYNNEISEKSEIFDDQFSVERPDGSNFTLKIRSTKLEDSAMYFCASHGESYEQYFGPGTRLTVT.

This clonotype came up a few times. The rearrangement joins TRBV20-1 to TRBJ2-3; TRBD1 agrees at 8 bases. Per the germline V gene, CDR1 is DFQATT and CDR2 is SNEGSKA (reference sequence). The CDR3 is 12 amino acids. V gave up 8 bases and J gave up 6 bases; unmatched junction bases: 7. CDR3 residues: CSLGQGWDTQYF. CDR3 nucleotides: TGCAGTCTCGGACAGGGTTGGGATACGCAGTATTTT.

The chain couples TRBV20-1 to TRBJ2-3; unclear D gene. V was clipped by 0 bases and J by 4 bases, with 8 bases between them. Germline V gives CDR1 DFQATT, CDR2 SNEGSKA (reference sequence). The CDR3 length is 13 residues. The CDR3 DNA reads TGCAGTGCTAGAGAATCGGCGCCAGATACGCAGTATTTT. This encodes CSARESAPDTQYF.

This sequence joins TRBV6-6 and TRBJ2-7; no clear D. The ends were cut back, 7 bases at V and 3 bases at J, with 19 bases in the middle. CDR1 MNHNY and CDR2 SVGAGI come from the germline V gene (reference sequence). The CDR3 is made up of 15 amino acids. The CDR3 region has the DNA TGTGCCAGCACTCCATCCCCCTCAGCGAGCTACGAGCAGTACTTC. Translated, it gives CASTPSPSASYEQYF.

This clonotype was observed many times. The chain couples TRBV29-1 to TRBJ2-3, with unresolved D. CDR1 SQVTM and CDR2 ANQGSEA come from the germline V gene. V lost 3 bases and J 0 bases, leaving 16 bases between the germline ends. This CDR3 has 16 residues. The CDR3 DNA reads TGCAGCGTTGACCATCTGGCGGAAAGTAGCACAGATACGCAGTATTTT. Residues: CSVDHLAESSTDTQYF.